Following are 27 T cell receptor beta chains from one sample sequenced in a study of CD8 T cells in Susac syndrome (dated by TCRdb to between 2017 and 2020). To prepare the library, the immunoSEQ multiplex PCR assay was applied. RNA was extracted using the RNeasy kit, and about 0.5 to 1 ug of the RNA was reverse transcribed with random hexamers. TCRdb ran its own pipeline on the public reads, namely fastp trimming at Q25 and MiXCR clone calling, and kept in-frame beta chains. Every distinct CDR3 protein forms one entry, paired with its most common genes and DNA. Here the sample has roughly 76,000 distinct CDR3 sequences; approximately 93% occur a single time. The top ten hold more than 0.4% of the sample. The sample taken for sequencing was CD8+ T cells from PBMCs. All receptors come from a human donor with Susac syndrome.

CDR3 bases: TGTGCCAGCAGCTCAGGACAGGGACGGTATCAGCCCCAGCATTTT. It is translated as CASSSGQGRYQPQHF. This chain joins TRBV7-9 and TRBJ1-5, with 8 bases fitting TRBD1. This CDR3 region has 15 residues. Germline-derived CDR1 and CDR2 are SEHNR and FQNEAQ (reference sequence). With V trimmed by 4 bases and J by 5 bases, 7 bases remained unmatched.

V is TRBV11-2 and J is TRBJ2-2; possibly TRBD1 for D (6 bases). CDR1 SGHAT and CDR2 FQNNGV come from the germline V gene. This CDR3 region has 16 residues. V gave up 5 bases and J gave up 2 bases, with 15 bases separating them. CDR3 amino acids: CASSPRGILNTGELFF. CDR3 DNA sequence: TGTGCCAGCAGCCCTAGGGGGATCCTAAACACCGGGGAGCTGTTTTTT.

V gene TRBV27 combines with J gene TRBJ2-7; 10 nucleotides line up with TRBD1. CDR3 length: 15 amino acids. The J segment lost 4 bases and the V segment lost 2 bases, leaving 5 bases of the junction unmatched. Germline loops: CDR1 MNHEY, CDR2 SMNVEV (reference sequence). The chain's CDR3 is CASSLLGQGKYEQYF. The CDR3 nucleotides are TGTGCCAGCAGTTTACTGGGACAGGGGAAGTACGAGCAGTACTTC.

The chain has TRBV20-1 and TRBJ2-3, with 14 bases matching TRBD2. Germline CDR1 reads DFQATT; CDR2 reads SNEGSKA (reference sequence). CDR3 size: 18 residues. V shed 1 base, J shed 2 bases, and the junction held 8 bases outside the gene matches. This CDR3 is CSARGRRTSGRNTDTQYF. The CDR3 DNA reads as TGCAGTGCTAGAGGACGGCGGACTAGCGGGAGGAACACAGATACGCAGTATTTT.

The chain is built from TRBV5-1 and TRBJ2-2; 11 bases fit TRBD2. CDR1 is SGHRS and CDR2 is YFSETQ in the germline V gene. The CDR3 is made up of 16 amino acids. The trim removed 4 bases at V and 5 bases at J, leaving 7 bases unmatched. The CDR3 protein is CASSATSGVLTGELFF. Written as DNA, the CDR3 is TGCGCCAGCAGCGCGACTAGCGGGGTTTTAACCGGGGAGCTGTTTTTT.

The chain recombines TRBV12-3 or TRBV12-4 with TRBJ2-1; tentatively, D is TRBD2 (6 bases). V was cut by 0 bases and J by 7 bases, with 13 bases left in between. There are 15 residues in the CDR3. The CDR3 reads CASSLADLGGNEQFF. CDR3 nucleotide sequence: TGTGCCAGCAGTTTAGCGGACTTGGGGGGTAATGAGCAGTTCTTC.

The chain employs TRBV3-1 and TRBJ2-7, with 9 bases that match TRBD1. Germline CDR1 and CDR2: LGHDT and YNNKEL (reference sequence). The CDR3 covers 14 residues. V lost 4 bases and J lost 0; bases outside the gene matches: 1. The DNA for the CDR3 is TGTGCCAGCAGCCGGGACAGGGTCTCCTACGAGCAGTACTTC. Its translation is CASSRDRVSYEQYF.

This chain links TRBV21-1 with TRBJ2-7; the table names TRBD2, a call not compared with the DNA. TRBV21-1 is termed a pseudogene. This CDR3 has 15 residues. Here the CDR3 reads CASSKLRGGGYEQYF. CDR3 bases: TGTGCCAGCAGCAAACTAAGGGGAGGAGGCTACGAGCAGTACTTC.

The chain combines TRBV18 with TRBJ1-5; D unclear. CDR1 KGHSH and CDR2 LQKENI come from the germline V gene. The CDR3 runs to 14 residues. Between the trimmed V and J ends, which lost 8 bases and 1 base, there was a span of 12 bases. The CDR3 DNA is TGTGCCAGCGGGTTAGACATAAGCAATCAGCCCCAGCATTTT. This sequence encodes CASGLDISNQPQHF.

The chain has TRBV7-8 and TRBJ2-1; 7 bases line up with TRBD1. With V trimmed by 3 bases and J by 7 bases, 9 bases remained unmatched. The germline V gene encodes CDR1 SGHVS and CDR2 FQNEAQ. The CDR3 extends over 15 amino acids. The CDR3 nucleotides read TGTGCCAGCAGCTTCATAATGGGACAGAGAAATGAGCAGTTCTTC. This codes for CASSFIMGQRNEQFF.

This clonotype was counted a single time. The chain has TRBV6-2 or TRBV6-3 and TRBJ2-7; no clear D gene. The V and J ends lost 7 bases and 2 bases respectively, with 18 bases between them. Germline assignment: CDR1 MNHEY and CDR2 SVGEGT. The CDR3 covers 15 residues. In DNA, the CDR3 is TGTGCCAGCACCTCTACCCCGGACGCGCCCTACGAGCAGTACTTC. Amino acids: CASTSTPDAPYEQYF.

The chain combines TRBV11-2 with TRBJ2-7; D gene ambiguous. Germline V CDR1 and CDR2: SGHAT, FQNNGV. This CDR3 spans 17 amino acids. The germline V and J ends were trimmed by 0 bases and 0 bases, with 15 bases remaining between them. As DNA, the CDR3 is TGTGCCAGCAGCTTAGAGGGAACGATGGTTAACTCCTACGAGCAGTACTTC. Protein sequence: CASSLEGTMVNSYEQYF.

This chain links TRBV13 with TRBJ2-1; D may be TRBD1 (6 bases). Trimming took off 6 bases at V and 8 bases at J, with 14 bases between the two ends. There are 13 residues in the CDR3. Germline CDR1 is PRHDT and CDR2 is FYEKMQ (reference sequence). The CDR3 sequence: CASSSTGTDEQFF. CDR3 DNA: TGTGCCAGCAGTTCTACAGGGACCGATGAGCAGTTCTTC.

The V and J genes are TRBV5-1 and TRBJ2-1; 10 nucleotides match TRBD2. Germline V CDR1 and CDR2: SGHRS, YFSETQ. V trimming: 5 bases; J trimming: 5 bases; junction bases outside the gene matches: 7. The length of the CDR3 is 15 residues. DNA for the CDR3: TGCGCCAGCAGACAGGGGACTAGCGCCCACAATGAGCAGTTCTTC. Translating it yields CASRQGTSAHNEQFF.

For the CDR3, the DNA is TGTGCCAGCAGCCTGTACAGGGATCCTGTCTATGGCTACACCTTC. This codes for CASSLYRDPVYGYTF. This chain joins TRBV7-2 and TRBJ1-2, with D perhaps matching TRBD1 (6 bases). The V gene lost 5 bases and the J gene lost 4 bases, with 17 bases spanning the gap. Germline lookup yields CDR1 SGHTA and CDR2 FQGNSA. The CDR3 has 15 residues.

DNA of the CDR3: TGTGCCAGCAGCTTACTGACAGGTGTCTTTGGTGGGGCCAACGTCCTGACTTTC. Residues: CASSLLTGVFGGANVLTF. J is TRBJ2-6 and V is TRBV7-6, with D perhaps matching TRBD1 (6 bases). CDR1 and CDR2 from the germline V gene are SGHVS and FNYEAQ. CDR3 length: 18 amino acids. The V and J ends lost 2 bases and 3 bases respectively, with 17 bases between them. Variable domain in full (rest from reference TRBV7-6 and TRBJ2-6): GAGVSQSPRYKVTKRGQDVALRCDPISGHVSLYWYRQALGQGPEFLTYFNYEAQQDKSGLPNDRFSAERPEGSISTLTIQRTEQRDSAMYRCASSLLTGVFGGANVLTFGAGSRLTVL.

The chain links TRBV7-2 to TRBJ2-3; D might be TRBD2 (6 bases). V was cut by 3 bases and J by 6 bases, with 13 bases left in between. The CDR3 extends over 14 amino acids. Germline CDR1 is SGHTA and CDR2 is FQGNSA. The CDR3 spells CASSFRLVTDTQYF. CDR3 bases: TGTGCCAGCAGCTTCCGACTAGTTACGGATACGCAGTATTTT.

The chain uses TRBV6-6 and TRBJ1-2; the D is unclear. V was clipped by 2 bases and J by 2 bases, with 6 bases between them. The CDR3 has 13 residues. CDR1 is MNHNY, CDR2 SVGAGI, per germline (reference sequence). For the CDR3, the DNA is TGTGCCAGCAGTTACATCTCGAACTATGGCTACACCTTC. It specifies CASSYISNYGYTF.

J is TRBJ1-5 and V is TRBV20-1; 7 positions agree with TRBD1. The V and J ends lost 3 bases and 5 bases, in that order; junction bases with no gene match: 7. The CDR3 is 14 residues long. Germline V gene lookup returns CDR1 DFQATT and CDR2 SNEGSKA (reference sequence). CDR3 sequence: CSASRGSLDQPQHF. In nucleotides, the CDR3 is TGCAGTGCTAGCAGGGGGAGTCTCGATCAGCCCCAGCATTTT.

V usage is TRBV2 and J usage is TRBJ2-4, with D maybe TRBD2 (7 bases). Trimming shortened V by 6 bases and J by 14 bases, and 14 bases separated the two germline ends. Germline values: CDR1 SNHLY, CDR2 FYNNEI. The CDR3 is made up of 11 amino acids. Here the CDR3 reads CASRRGGEEYF. CDR3 DNA: TGTGCCAGCAGGAGGGGGGGGGAAGAGTACTTC.

The chain has TRBV6-1 and TRBJ2-7; no clear D gene. Trimming removed 5 bases from V and 6 bases from J, with 20 bases in between. This CDR3 has 15 amino acids. CDR1 is MNHNS, CDR2 SASEGT, per germline. DNA for the CDR3: TGTGCCAGCAGTAGAGTTGGCACCGAGCCGGGCGAGCAGTACTTC. It encodes CASSRVGTEPGEQYF.

V and J are TRBV4-1 and TRBJ2-3; D gene unclear. This CDR3 is built from 13 residues. V dropped 1 base and J dropped 5 bases, with 7 bases sitting between them. CDR1 MGHRA and CDR2 YSYEKL come from the germline V gene. The CDR3 DNA is TGCGCCAGCAGCCAAGTGTACGGAGATACGCAGTATTTT. It codes for CASSQVYGDTQYF.

This chain uses TRBV20-1 with TRBJ1-2; D uncertain. Germline V CDR1 and CDR2: DFQATT, SNEGSKA (reference sequence). This CDR3 has 12 amino acids. Trimming left V 5 bases short and J 0 bases short, with 7 bases between. As DNA, the CDR3 is TGCAGTGCTGAGGAACCTAACTATGGCTACACCTTC. The encoded protein is CSAEEPNYGYTF.

This clonotype is a singleton in its sample. The chain has TRBV11-2 and TRBJ1-1; 8 bases are a match to TRBD1. The junction had 1 base not matched to a gene; V was cut back by 0 bases and J by 1 base. The CDR3 runs 15 residues. Germline-derived CDR1 and CDR2 are SGHAT and FQNNGV. The CDR3 spells CASSLDRGPNTEAFF. The DNA of the CDR3 is TGTGCCAGCAGCTTAGACAGGGGGCCGAACACTGAAGCTTTCTTT.

The V call is TRBV5-1, the J call TRBJ2-7; possible D gene TRBD2, 5 bases. CDR3 size: 16 residues. Germline CDR1 reads SGHRS; CDR2 reads YFSETQ. V was pared by 0 bases and J by 1 base, with 14 bases between. The CDR3 sequence: CASSLAGIVKSYEQYF. The CDR3 DNA reads as TGCGCCAGCAGCTTGGCGGGGATAGTAAAATCCTACGAGCAGTACTTC.

V and J are TRBV9 and TRBJ2-2, with TRBD2 matching 8 bases. Germline V gene sequence: CDR1 SGDLS, CDR2 YYNGEE. Trimming at V came to 4 bases and at J to 3 bases, leaving 20 bases not matched to a gene. The CDR3 totals 20 residues. The CDR3 DNA sequence: TGTGCCAGCAGCTCTCCCACACCGGGAGGGGGAGATGTGGACACCGGGGAGCTGTTTTTT. Protein product: CASSSPTPGGGDVDTGELFF. Together with reference TRBV9 and TRBJ2-2, the CDR3 gives the full variable domain: DSGVTQTPKHLITATGQRVTLRCSPRSGDLSVYWYQQSLDQGLQFLIQYYNGEERAKGNILERFSAQQFPDLHSELNLSSLELGDSALYFCASSSPTPGGGDVDTGELFFGEGSRLTVL.

The chain joins TRBV9 to TRBJ2-5; D remains unclear. Germline CDR1 is SGDLS and CDR2 is YYNGEE. This CDR3 is 14 amino acids long. With 0 bases removed from V and 1 base from J, the gap between germline ends came to 7 bases. The DNA for the CDR3 is TGTGCCAGCAGCGTAGGGGGTAGCCAAGAGACCCAGTACTTC. This translates into CASSVGGSQETQYF.